This TCR beta chain stems from a study of blood T cell repertoires in COVID-19. Study context: Nucleic acid was either cDNA or gDNA, and it came from T cells, B-cell-depleted T cells, or PBMCs.

Original analysis: Estimation of nucleated cell counts was performed using reference gene primer amplification. The repertoire was sequenced with immunoSEQ multiplex PCR; TCRdb's copy has only in-frame clones and lacks some. V, J and clone size derive from that table, while D and trimming were established from the DNA sequence. This table has some 87,000 clones, around 82% appearing once. Germline assignment: CDR1 MNHEY and CDR2 SVGAGI. There are 15 residues in the CDR3. Trimming left V 5 bases short and J 3 bases short, with 16 bases between. Input material: peripheral blood. The TCR originated in a man older than 75 with active or convalescent COVID-19. This chain connects TRBV6-5 to TRBJ1-1, with D perhaps matching TRBD1 (5 bases). CDR3 region: CASSNLRGRDTEAFF. The CDR3 coding sequence is TGTGCCAGCAGTAACTTACGGGGGAGGGACACTGAAGCTTTCTTT.